This T cell receptor beta chain comes out of a study of yellow fever vaccine responses in identical twins (dated by TCRdb to the late 2010s). With regard to the full study: The study precisely tracked vaccine-responding T cell clones in identical twins. The research as a whole found: The authors reported that the T cell response to vaccination in identical twins appeared partly convergent and partly personalized.

This clonotype has only one observation. The antigen it recognizes is unknown. Base qualities are not recorded, but no much larger clone differs from it by a single base. Support from one read is weak. The library was built by means of RT-PCR. Sequenced using an Illumina HiSeq 2500. TCRdb reprocessed the public reads (quality trimming at Q25 with fastp, clone calling with MiXCR) and kept in-frame beta chains. Rows with a matching CDR3 protein are joined into one entry that keeps the most common DNA and genes. Counted in this sample were about 4,700 distinct CDR3 sequences; approximately 89% of them appeared once. Jointly, the top ten make up 1.5% to 2% of the sample. Sequences SGHRS (CDR1) and YFSETQ (CDR2) are obtained from the germline V gene. From cysteine to phenylalanine, the CDR3 is 13 amino acids long. Of the read, only the CDR3 DNA is kept; its 39 bases are in frame from base 1. V loses 4 bases, J loses 2 bases, and the germline ends lie 6 bases apart.

Sequencing was performed on T cells from blood (PBMCs), unsorted or a sorted subset (not recorded which), taken before or after yellow fever vaccination (not recorded which). This TCR was recovered from a woman aged 18-30 years who received the yellow fever vaccine. Donor details come from another sample of the same person, matched by shared clones. This receptor chain uses TRBV5-1 and TRBJ1-4; the D gene cannot be resolved reliably. This receptor has the CDR3 CASSPGTNEKLFF. Read as DNA, the sequence is TGCGCCAGCAGCCCCGGGACTAATGAAAAACTGTTTTTT.